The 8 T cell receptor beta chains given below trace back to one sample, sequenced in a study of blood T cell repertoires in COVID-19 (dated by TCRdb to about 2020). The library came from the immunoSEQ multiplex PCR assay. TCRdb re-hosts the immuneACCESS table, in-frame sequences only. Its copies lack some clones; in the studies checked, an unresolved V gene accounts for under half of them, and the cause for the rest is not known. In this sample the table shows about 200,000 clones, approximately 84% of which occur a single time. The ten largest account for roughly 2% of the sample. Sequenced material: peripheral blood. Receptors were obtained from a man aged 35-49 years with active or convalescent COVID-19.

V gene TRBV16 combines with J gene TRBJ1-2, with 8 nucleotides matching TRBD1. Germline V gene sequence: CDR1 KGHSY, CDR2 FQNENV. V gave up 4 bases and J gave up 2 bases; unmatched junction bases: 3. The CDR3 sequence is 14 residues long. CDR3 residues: CASSRRTGNYGYTF. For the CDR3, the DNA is TGTGCCAGCAGCCGCAGGACAGGGAACTATGGCTACACCTTC.

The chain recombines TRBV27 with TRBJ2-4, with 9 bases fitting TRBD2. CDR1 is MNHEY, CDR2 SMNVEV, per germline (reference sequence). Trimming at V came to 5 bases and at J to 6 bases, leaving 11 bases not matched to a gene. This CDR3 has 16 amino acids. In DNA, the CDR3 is TGTGCCAGCAGTACAGTAGCGGGAGCGGGGGTAAACATTCAGTACTTC. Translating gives CASSTVAGAGVNIQYF.

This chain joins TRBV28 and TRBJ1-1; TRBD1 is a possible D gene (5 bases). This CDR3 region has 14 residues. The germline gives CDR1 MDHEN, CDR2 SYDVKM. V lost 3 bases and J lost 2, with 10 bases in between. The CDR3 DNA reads TGTGCCAGCAGTTTGGTAGGGGCCAACACTGAAGCTTTCTTT. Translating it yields CASSLVGANTEAFF.

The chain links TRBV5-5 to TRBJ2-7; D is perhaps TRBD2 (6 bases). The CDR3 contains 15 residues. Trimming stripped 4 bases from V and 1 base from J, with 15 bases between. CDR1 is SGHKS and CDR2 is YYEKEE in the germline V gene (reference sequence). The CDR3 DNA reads TGTGCCAGCAGCGGCGGGACCTCAGCTTCCTACGAGCAGTACTTC. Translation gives CASSGGTSASYEQYF.

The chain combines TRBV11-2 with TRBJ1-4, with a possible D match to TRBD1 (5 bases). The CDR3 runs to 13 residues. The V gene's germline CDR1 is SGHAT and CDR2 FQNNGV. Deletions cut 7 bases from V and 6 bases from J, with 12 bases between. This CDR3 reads CASTRGGDEKLFF. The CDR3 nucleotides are TGTGCCAGCACCCGGGGGGGGGATGAAAAACTGTTTTTT.

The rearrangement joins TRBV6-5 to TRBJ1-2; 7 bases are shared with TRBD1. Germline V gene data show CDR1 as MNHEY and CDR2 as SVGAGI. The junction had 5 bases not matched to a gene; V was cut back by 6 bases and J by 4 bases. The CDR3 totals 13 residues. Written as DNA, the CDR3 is TGTGCCAGCAGGATCGGGACAGCCTATGGCTACACCTTC. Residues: CASRIGTAYGYTF.

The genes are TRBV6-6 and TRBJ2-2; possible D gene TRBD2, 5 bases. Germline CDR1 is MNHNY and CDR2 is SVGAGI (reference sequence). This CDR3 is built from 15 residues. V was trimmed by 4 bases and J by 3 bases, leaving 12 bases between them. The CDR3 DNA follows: TGTGCCAGCAGTTTTGGACTGGGAGACACCGGGGAGCTGTTTTTT. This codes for CASSFGLGDTGELFF.

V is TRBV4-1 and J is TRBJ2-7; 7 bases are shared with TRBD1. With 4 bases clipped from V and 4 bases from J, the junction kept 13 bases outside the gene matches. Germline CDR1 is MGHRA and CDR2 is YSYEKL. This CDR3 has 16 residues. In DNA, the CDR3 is TGCGCCAGCAGCCCCAGAGGGGACAGCAGTACATACGAGCAGTACTTC. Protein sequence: CASSPRGDSSTYEQYF.